The sequence of this T cell receptor (beta chain) was determined in a study of blood T cell repertoires in COVID-19. For the study at large: The United States, Italy and Spain provided the acute and convalescent COVID-19 samples.

Profiling relied on immunoSEQ multiplex PCR, and the TCRdb table lists in-frame clones only, not all of them. The table includes about 58,000 clones, approximately 91% detected once. The ends lost 3 bases at V and 0 bases at J; junction bases unmatched: 2. Germline V gene sequence: CDR1 SNHLY, CDR2 FYNNEI. The CDR3 extends over 15 amino acids. Sequences were obtained from peripheral blood. The TCR sequence derives from a woman in her sixties or seventies with active COVID-19. The genes are TRBV2 and TRBJ2-1; 7 nucleotides agree with TRBD1. The CDR3 sequence is CASSEDRSSYNEQFF. CDR3 DNA sequence: TGTGCCAGCAGTGAGGACAGGTCCTCCTACAATGAGCAGTTCTTC.